These T cell receptor beta chains were read from a single sample in a study of vaccination and CD4 T cells after COVID-19. Antigens for these TCRs are unknown. TCRdb reprocessed the PCR reads with MiXCR, giving one entry per CDR3 protein. The sample records about 9,100 distinct CDR3 sequences, 55% to 75% being singletons. The material sequenced was CD4+ T cells from blood, cultured in vitro. The receptors come from a human donor who had recovered from COVID-19. The CDR3 runs from the conserved cysteine through the conserved F or W. Fields, in order: V gene, J gene, CDR3 protein.

TRBV10-3	TRBJ2-2	CAAKQSVNTGELFF
TRBV2	TRBJ2-5	CASSWTGGGETQYF
TRBV20-1	TRBJ1-4	CSVSGQDVNEKLFF
TRBV28	TRBJ2-7	CASSLRQGIGSYEQYF
TRBV28	TRBJ1-5	CASSLTGTGLSNQPQHF
TRBV15	TRBJ2-4	CATSRAPKNIQYF
TRBV20-1	TRBJ2-2	CSASGGANGELFF
TRBV10-3	TRBJ1-2	CAISSNRDGYTF
TRBV10-3	TRBJ1-5	CAISDGGRGRGQPQHF
TRBV6-1	TRBJ2-2	CASGPRLREAGELFF
TRBV27	TRBJ1-1	CASSSQGEGTEAFF
TRBV10-3	TRBJ2-7	CATTGDSYEQYF
TRBV6-2/TRBV6-3	TRBJ1-3	CASSSQGGSGNTIYF
TRBV2	TRBJ2-7	CASSEKGQGTLEQYF
TRBV2	TRBJ1-5	CASSESRGRAGQPQHF
TRBV27	TRBJ1-2	CASSSIKKTNYGYTF
TRBV11-2	.	CASSRGLVISETQYF
TRBV7-3	TRBJ1-6	CASSLTVGSPLHF
TRBV15	TRBJ2-3	CATSRVNDRGPSTQYF